Each of the 21 T cell receptor beta chains below was sequenced from the same sample in a study of shared clonotypes between healthy human individuals. Libraries were prepared by immunoSEQ multiplex PCR; TCRdb keeps only in-frame clonotypes and omits some of them. The sample includes approximately 720,000 clones, approximately 75% of them seen just once. Sample: memory CD4+ T cells sorted from blood. Stated subset: CD45RA-negative fraction. These receptors were collected from a woman aged 25 to 39 in good health.

In the case of this clone: Other DNA variants within this sample encode the same CDR3. The chain combines TRBV18 with TRBJ1-1, with 8 bases aligning to TRBD1. The trim removed 3 bases at V and 4 bases at J, leaving 4 bases unmatched. CDR1 is KGHSH and CDR2 is LQKENI in the germline V gene. This CDR3 is built from 14 residues. CDR3 DNA: TGTGCCAGCTCACCCGACACAGGGGGCACTGAAGCTTTCTTT. Protein sequence: CASSPDTGGTEAFF.

This clone was seen more than once but under ten times. J is TRBJ2-2 and V is TRBV19, with D maybe TRBD1 (6 bases). CDR1 and CDR2 from the germline V gene are LNHDA and SQIVND (reference sequence). The CDR3 has 15 amino acids. Trimming took off 4 bases at V and 4 bases at J, with 13 bases between the two ends. Here the CDR3 DNA reads TGTGCCAGTAGTACCAACAGGGTATCCACCGGGGAGCTGTTTTTT. This codes for CASSTNRVSTGELFF.

The V gene is TRBV2, the J gene TRBJ2-5, with TRBD2 matching over 13 bases. In germline, CDR1 is SNHLY, CDR2 FYNNEI. This CDR3 has 16 amino acids. V shed 4 bases, J shed 2 bases, and the junction held 4 bases outside the gene matches. The CDR3 is CASSAVLAGGQETQYF. The CDR3, as DNA: TGTGCCAGCAGTGCGGTACTAGCGGGAGGGCAAGAGACCCAGTACTTC.

This clone came up once. The gene calls are TRBV29-1 and TRBJ1-1; TRBD1 aligns across 7 bases. The junction had 6 bases not matched to a gene; V was cut back by 7 bases and J by 4 bases. The CDR3 is made up of 12 amino acids. The germline V gene has CDR1 SQVTM and CDR2 ANQGSEA. The CDR3 here is CSGGQSRTEAFF. As DNA, the CDR3 is TGCAGCGGGGGACAGTCGCGCACTGAAGCTTTCTTT. Filled out from reference TRBV29-1 and TRBJ1-1, the complete variable domain reads SAVISQKPSRDICQRGTSLTIQCQVDSQVTMMFWYRQQPGQSLTLIATANQGSEATYESGFVIDKFPISRPNLTFSTLTVSNMSPEDSSIYLCSGGQSRTEAFFGQGTRLTVV.

This sequence joins TRBV4-2 and TRBJ2-7, with D unclear. V lost 0 bases, J lost 6 bases, and 12 bases lay in between. This CDR3 is built from 14 residues. Germline V lookup: CDR1 LGHNA, CDR2 YNFKEQ. This chain's CDR3 is CASSQDLVTGEQYF. The CDR3 nucleotides read TGTGCCAGCAGCCAAGATTTGGTGACGGGCGAGCAGTACTTC.

This rearrangement joins TRBV5-4 to TRBJ1-5, with D hard to call. Germline-derived CDR1 and CDR2 are SGHNT and YYREEE (reference sequence). V shed 4 bases and J shed 1 base, with 12 bases lying between them. This CDR3 is 15 amino acids long. The CDR3 DNA follows: TGTGCCAGCAGCCAACTTGGCGGGAGCAATCAGCCCCAGCATTTT. It translates to CASSQLGGSNQPQHF.

This chain links TRBV10-2 with TRBJ2-2, with 8 positions matching TRBD1. The CDR3 is 18 amino acids. The J segment lost 4 bases and the V segment lost 9 bases, leaving 19 bases of the junction unmatched. CDR1 and CDR2 from the germline V gene are WSHSY and SAAADI. The CDR3 DNA sequence: TGCGCCAGGCCCCAGGGGGCGCAGCGCGAAGGACCCACCGGGGAGCTGTTTTTT. Protein sequence: CARPQGAQREGPTGELFF.

The V and J genes are TRBV2 and TRBJ2-2, with 9 bases fitting TRBD2. V shed 7 bases, J shed 0 bases, and the junction held 6 bases outside the gene matches. This CDR3 is 16 amino acids long. Per germline, CDR1 SNHLY and CDR2 FYNNEI. CDR3: CASTRAGGTNTGELFF. CDR3 DNA sequence: TGTGCCAGCACCAGAGCGGGAGGTACGAACACCGGGGAGCTGTTTTTT.

The chain carries TRBV9 and TRBJ2-2; 7 bases match TRBD2. Germline lookup yields CDR1 SGDLS and CDR2 YYNGEE. The CDR3 contains 15 residues. The ends lost 0 bases at V and 3 bases at J; junction bases unmatched: 2. DNA for the CDR3: TGTGCCAGCAGCGTAGCCGGGGGGTACACCGGGGAGCTGTTTTTT. It is translated as CASSVAGGYTGELFF.

The J gene is TRBJ2-1, the V gene TRBV28, with 7 positions matching TRBD2. The germline V gene has CDR1 MDHEN and CDR2 SYDVKM. Trimming cost V 8 bases and J 4 bases; bases outside gene matches: 11. The CDR3 length is 15 residues. The CDR3 here is CASGTAGTKYNEQFF. CDR3 coding DNA: TGTGCCAGCGGCACTGCCGGGACTAAATACAATGAGCAGTTCTTC. Filled out from reference TRBV28 and TRBJ2-1, the complete variable domain reads DVKVTQSSRYLVKRTGEKVFLECVQDMDHENMFWYRQDPGLGLRLIYFSYDVKMKEKGDIPEGYSVSREKKERFSLILESASTNQTSMYLCASGTAGTKYNEQFFGPGTRLTVL.

This clone has only a few counts. The rearrangement links TRBV18 to TRBJ2-2; D could derive from TRBD1 or TRBD2 (6 bases each). The length of the CDR3 is 16 residues. Germline V gene lookup returns CDR1 KGHSH and CDR2 LQKENI. V lost 3 bases and J 5 bases, leaving 16 bases between the germline ends. The CDR3 nucleotides are TGTGCCAGCTCACCGCTGGGGGGCGCTTGGACCGGGGAGCTGTTTTTT. It is translated as CASSPLGGAWTGELFF.

This clone was recorded many times. This chain joins TRBV5-6 and TRBJ2-2, with D possibly being TRBD1 or TRBD2 (5 bases each). This CDR3 comprises 16 residues. Germline V gene data show CDR1 as SGHDT and CDR2 as YYEEEE. V was clipped by 0 bases and J by 6 bases, with 15 bases between them. CDR3 nucleotides: TGTGCCAGCAGCTTGGGGGACGACTGGGGCGCCGGGGAGCTGTTTTTT. Protein: CASSLGDDWGAGELFF.

Only a few counts were recorded for this clone. The chain combines TRBV19 with TRBJ2-7; D may match TRBD1 or TRBD2 (5 bases each). Trimming removed 7 bases from V and 6 bases from J, with 16 bases in between. The CDR3 sequence is 13 residues long. Germline-derived CDR1 and CDR2 are LNHDA and SQIVND (reference sequence). The CDR3 DNA is TGTGCCAGTACCGGGACCCCAGGCTCCGAGCAGTACTTC. The encoded protein is CASTGTPGSEQYF.

The chain has TRBV2 and TRBJ2-3; the D gene is possibly TRBD2 (6 bases). The germline V gene has CDR1 SNHLY and CDR2 FYNNEI. The CDR3 is 16 residues long. Trimming removed 5 bases at V and 1 base at J, with 16 bases between. The CDR3 DNA sequence: TGTGCCAGCAGTTTCGATCGGGCTAGCGGCACAGATACGCAGTATTTT. This translates into CASSFDRASGTDTQYF.

The CDR3 spells CASSLRPDGGNTEAFF. CDR3 DNA: TGTGCCAGCAGTTTACGCCCGGATGGGGGGAACACTGAAGCTTTCTTT. The genes are TRBV27 and TRBJ1-1, with D possibly TRBD1 on 5 matching bases. The CDR3 covers 16 residues. V was clipped by 2 bases and J by 1 base, with 14 bases between them. CDR1 and CDR2 from the germline V gene are MNHEY and SMNVEV (reference sequence).

V usage is TRBV5-1 and J usage is TRBJ2-3; 9 bases map to TRBD1. This CDR3 contains 16 residues. Germline CDR1 and CDR2: SGHRS and YFSETQ. The junction had 4 bases not matched to a gene; V was cut back by 2 bases and J by 0 bases. The CDR3 loop is CASSFSGTGSTDTQYF. The CDR3 DNA reads TGCGCCAGCAGCTTCAGCGGGACAGGGAGCACAGATACGCAGTATTTT.

About this clone itself: At one end, the junction sequence differs from germline, possibly due to a read error. This sequence joins TRBV15 and TRBJ2-6; D is possibly TRBD1 (5 bases). Germline CDR1 is LNHNV and CDR2 is YYDKDF (reference sequence). The CDR3 loop spans 17 amino acids. In DNA, the CDR3 is TGTGCCACCAGCAGAGCCCGGGCGAGCTCTGGGGCCAACGTCTTGACTTTC. Its protein product is CATSRARASSGANVLTF.

The chain links TRBV29-1 to TRBJ2-1; maybe TRBD1 (5 bases). The ends were cut back, 6 bases at V and 4 bases at J, with 10 bases in the middle. This CDR3 is 12 amino acids long. Germline V gene data show CDR1 as SQVTM and CDR2 as ANQGSEA. The CDR3 DNA reads as TGCAGCGTCGCTGACAGATACAATGAGCAGTTCTTC. Translation gives CSVADRYNEQFF.

The chain combines TRBV6-1 with TRBJ1-4, with no clear D. The V gene lost 0 bases and the J gene lost 10 bases, with 15 bases spanning the gap. The CDR3 has 15 residues. Germline lookup yields CDR1 MNHNS and CDR2 SASEGT. The chain's CDR3 is CASSEAVWDIGKLFF. Written as DNA, the CDR3 is TGTGCCAGCAGTGAAGCGGTATGGGATATCGGAAAACTGTTTTTT.

CDR3 sequence reads: CASSAKSPGDVTDTQYF. As DNA, the CDR3 is TGTGCCAGCAGTGCTAAGTCCCCAGGGGACGTCACAGATACGCAGTATTTT. The rearrangement uses TRBV28 and TRBJ2-3, with a possible D match to TRBD1 (6 bases). V was cut by 5 bases and J by 2 bases, with 20 bases left in between. The V gene's germline CDR1 is MDHEN and CDR2 SYDVKM. The CDR3 covers 17 residues.

This chain links TRBV19 with TRBJ2-5; 8 nucleotides line up with TRBD2. J was trimmed by 5 bases and V by 5 bases; bases with no gene match: 13. The CDR3 consists of 16 residues. Germline CDR1 is LNHDA and CDR2 is SQIVND (reference sequence). The DNA for the CDR3 is TGTGCCAGTAGTGATGGGATCGGGGGGGTTGGCGAGACCCAGTACTTC. Its translation is CASSDGIGGVGETQYF.